One sample yielded the 9 T cell receptor beta chains listed below, sequenced in a study of T cell repertoires in cytomegalovirus infection. Antigen specificity for these receptors is unknown. TCRdb re-derived calls from the reads in MiXCR, one entry per CDR3 protein. The sample includes around 100,000 distinct CDR3 sequences, about 30% of them seen just once. The sequences come from CD8+ T cells from cultured PBMCs, collected from culture after CMV antigen stimulation. These receptors were taken from a human donor in good health (CMV status not recorded). Some clones in this sample may be carry-over from other donors' samples.

The V call is TRBV28, the J call TRBJ2-1; D could derive from TRBD1 or TRBD2 (6 bases each). Trimming took 8 bases from V and 4 from J, leaving 24 bases between them. Germline V CDR1 and CDR2: MDHEN, SYDVKM. This CDR3 is built from 17 residues. CDR3 bases: TGTGCCAGCCGTTCCGAGGAGGGGGGAGCGTTATACAATGAGCAGTTCTTC. This encodes CASRSEEGGALYNEQFF.

This clonotype appeared a few times. The rearrangement uses TRBV7-8 and TRBJ1-1; 10 bases map to TRBD1. Trimming removed 10 bases from V and 3 bases from J; junction bases left unmatched: 11. The CDR3 is made up of 15 amino acids. The germline V gene encodes CDR1 SGHVS and CDR2 FQNEAQ. The CDR3 reads CAIDDRGQGDTEAFF. As DNA, the CDR3 is TGTGCCATTGACGACAGGGGGCAGGGGGACACTGAAGCTTTCTTT.

This clonotype showed up just a few times. This chain links TRBV18 with TRBJ2-7; D is unclear. CDR3 length: 14 amino acids. From germline, CDR1 is KGHSH and CDR2 LQKENI. V lost 3 bases, J lost 4 bases, and 13 bases lay in between. For the CDR3, the DNA is TGTGCCAGCTCACCGGTGGAAGTAGGGTACGAGCAGTACTTC. Translation gives CASSPVEVGYEQYF.

This clonotype came up once. CDR3 bases: TGTGCCAGCACCCTAGCAAACACTGAAGCTTTCTTT. Translated, it gives CASTLANTEAFF. This chain links TRBV7-6 with TRBJ1-1; D is unresolved. Trimming stripped 7 bases from V and 2 bases from J, with 8 bases between. In germline, CDR1 is SGHVS, CDR2 FNYEAQ. The CDR3 length is 12 residues.

V usage is TRBV7-9 and J usage is TRBJ2-2, with 7 positions matching TRBD2. The germline V gene has CDR1 SEHNR and CDR2 FQNEAQ (reference sequence). The trim removed 3 bases at V and 6 bases at J, leaving 7 bases unmatched. This CDR3 has 15 amino acids. CDR3 DNA: TGTGCCAGCAGCTTCCCAACTAGCGCTCCCGGGGAGCTGTTTTTT. Its protein product is CASSFPTSAPGELFF.

The rearrangement uses TRBV6-2 or TRBV6-3 and TRBJ1-5; the match to TRBD1 covers 9 bases. The CDR3 loop spans 15 amino acids. Germline V lookup: CDR1 MNHEY, CDR2 SVGEGT. The V segment lost 5 bases and the J segment 1 base; nucleotides outside the gene matches: 3. This chain's CDR3 is CASSRDRESNQPQHF. The DNA of the CDR3 is TGTGCCAGCAGTCGGGACAGGGAAAGCAATCAGCCCCAGCATTTT.

The chain joins TRBV4-1 to TRBJ2-3; no clear D. Trimming took off 3 bases at V and 4 bases at J, with 8 bases between the two ends. Looked up from germline, CDR1 is MGHRA and CDR2 is YSYEKL. The CDR3 extends over 13 amino acids. DNA for the CDR3: TGCGCCAGCAGCCAGGTGGGGTCAGATACGCAGTATTTT. This translates into CASSQVGSDTQYF.

V gene TRBV2 combines with J gene TRBJ1-1, with no clear D. The CDR3 runs to 11 residues. Trimming removed 7 bases from V and 6 bases from J, with 9 bases in between. Germline V gene lookup returns CDR1 SNHLY and CDR2 FYNNEI. The chain's CDR3 is CASTGLPEAFF. The DNA for the CDR3 is TGTGCCAGCACAGGTCTCCCTGAAGCTTTCTTT.

This clonotype was detected ten times or more. The chain is built from TRBV2 and TRBJ2-3; TRBD2 aligns across 8 bases. The V gene's germline CDR1 is SNHLY and CDR2 FYNNEI. The CDR3 totals 16 residues. The ends lost 8 bases at V and 2 bases at J; junction bases unmatched: 12. CDR3 nucleotide sequence: TGTGCCAGCCTCCCGGGGCGGGGGGCCCCCACAGATACGCAGTATTTT. It specifies CASLPGRGAPTDTQYF.